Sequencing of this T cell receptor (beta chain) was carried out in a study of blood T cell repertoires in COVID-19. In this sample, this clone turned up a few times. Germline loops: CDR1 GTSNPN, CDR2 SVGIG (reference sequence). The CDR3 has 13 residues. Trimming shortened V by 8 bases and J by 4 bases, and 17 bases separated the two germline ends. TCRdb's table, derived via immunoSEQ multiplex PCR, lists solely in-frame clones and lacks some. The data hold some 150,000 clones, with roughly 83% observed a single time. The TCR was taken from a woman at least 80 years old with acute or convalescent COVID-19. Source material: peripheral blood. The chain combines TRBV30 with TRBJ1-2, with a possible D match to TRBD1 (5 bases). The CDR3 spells CAGTPDSRYGYTF. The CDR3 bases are TGTGCCGGAACGCCCGACAGTCGCTATGGCTACACCTTC.